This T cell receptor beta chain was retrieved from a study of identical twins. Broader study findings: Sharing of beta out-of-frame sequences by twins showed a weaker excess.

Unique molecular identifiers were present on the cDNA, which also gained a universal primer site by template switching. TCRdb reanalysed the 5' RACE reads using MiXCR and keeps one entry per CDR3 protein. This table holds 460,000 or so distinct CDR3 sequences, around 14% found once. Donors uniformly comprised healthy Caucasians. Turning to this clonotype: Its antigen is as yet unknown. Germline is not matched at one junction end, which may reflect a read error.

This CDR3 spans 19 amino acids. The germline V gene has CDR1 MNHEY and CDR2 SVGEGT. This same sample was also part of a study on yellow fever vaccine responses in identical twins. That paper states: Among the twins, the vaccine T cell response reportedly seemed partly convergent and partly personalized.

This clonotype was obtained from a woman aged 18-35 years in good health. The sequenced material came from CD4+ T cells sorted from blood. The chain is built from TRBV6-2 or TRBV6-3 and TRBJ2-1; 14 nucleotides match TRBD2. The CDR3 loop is CAISYSGLAGVTSYNEQFF. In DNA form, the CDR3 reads TGTGCCATCAGTTACTCGGGACTAGCGGGAGTAACATCCTACAATGAGCAGTTCTTC.